These 20 T cell receptor beta chains were all obtained from the same sample, sequenced in a study of breast tumors, draining lymph nodes, adjacent tissues. Axillary draining lymph nodes of breast cancer patients supplied the node samples. MiXCR, applied by TCRdb to the multiplex PCR reads, yields one record per CDR3 protein. Here the sample spans around 130,000 distinct CDR3 sequences, around 20% being singletons. Sequenced: axillary lymph node tissue. The receptor source for this set is a female donor with breast cancer. Some clones in this sample may be carry-over from other donors' samples.

The table lists this clonotype with many counts. V gene TRBV4-2 combines with J gene TRBJ2-3; 12 nucleotides match TRBD2. CDR3 size: 18 residues. In germline, CDR1 is LGHNA, CDR2 YNFKEQ. With V trimmed by 3 bases and J by 2 bases, 9 bases remained unmatched. Here the CDR3 reads CASSQSLAGGWFTDTQYF. In DNA, the CDR3 is TGTGCCAGCAGCCAGTCGCTAGCGGGAGGGTGGTTCACAGATACGCAGTATTTT.

Ten or more counts support this clonotype. The CDR3 region is CASGLAGDVEQFF. The CDR3 bases are TGTGCCAGCGGGCTAGCGGGAGACGTTGAGCAGTTCTTC. The chain joins TRBV27 to TRBJ2-1; 10 positions agree with TRBD2. The V and J ends lost 8 bases and 9 bases, in that order; junction bases with no gene match: 7. CDR3 size: 13 residues. Germline V gives CDR1 MNHEY, CDR2 SMNVEV (reference sequence).

This clonotype was detected only once. A much more abundant neighbour one base away suggests this may be a read error. The chain carries TRBV4-1 and TRBJ2-7, with TRBD2 identical over 10 bases. Germline V gives CDR1 MGHRA, CDR2 YSYEKL. The CDR3 has 16 residues. The chain's CDR3 is CASNQAGGGTSYEQYF. CDR3 bases: TGCGCCAGCAACCAAGCGGGGGGGGGGACGTCCTACGAGCAGTACTTC.

This clonotype was seen many times. The chain is built from TRBV2 and TRBJ1-2; unclear D gene. The CDR3 has 15 amino acids. The germline V gene has CDR1 SNHLY and CDR2 FYNNEI. V lost 2 bases to trimming and J lost 6 bases, with 16 bases between them. CDR3 residues: CASSELLRGPNGYTF. Here the CDR3 DNA reads TGTGCCAGCAGTGAACTCCTACGAGGGCCCAATGGCTACACCTTC.

This clonotype has ten or more counts. The gene calls are TRBV19 and TRBJ2-1; 9 bases are shared with TRBD2. V gave up 2 bases and J gave up 1 base; unmatched junction bases: 9. Looked up from germline, CDR1 is LNHDA and CDR2 is SQIVND (reference sequence). This CDR3 is 18 amino acids long. The DNA for the CDR3 is TGTGCCAGTAGTATATCCCTTAGTAGCGGGAGTTCCTACAATGAGCAGTTCTTC. Its protein is CASSISLSSGSSYNEQFF. Using reference TRBV19 and TRBJ2-1 for the parts outside the CDR3, the full variable domain is DGGITQSPKYLFRKEGQNVTLSCEQNLNHDAMYWYRQDPGQGLRLIYYSQIVNDFQKGDIAEGYSVSREKKESFPLTVTSAQKNPTAFYLCASSISLSSGSSYNEQFFGPGTRLTVL.

This clonotype was counted many times. This chain links TRBV2 with TRBJ2-3; D may be TRBD1 or TRBD2 (5 bases each). V was shortened by 2 bases and J by 4 bases, with 16 bases between the two germline ends. CDR3 length equals 16 residues. The germline V gene has CDR1 SNHLY and CDR2 FYNNEI. CDR3 amino acids: CASSEQGLVGADTQYF. The CDR3 nucleotides read TGTGCCAGCAGTGAACAGGGCCTTGTCGGGGCAGATACGCAGTATTTT.

This clonotype has ten or more counts. The CDR3 here is CASSQVAAGGSKAQYF. The CDR3 bases are TGTGCCAGCAGCCAAGTAGCAGCGGGAGGGTCCAAGGCCCAGTACTTC. V is TRBV3-1 and J is TRBJ2-5; TRBD2 matches at 10 bases. The V and J ends lost 1 base and 9 bases, in that order; junction bases with no gene match: 11. Per germline, CDR1 LGHDT and CDR2 YNNKEL (reference sequence). The CDR3 has 16 amino acids.

The table lists this clonotype with many counts. The chain employs TRBV7-9 and TRBJ1-3, with D perhaps matching TRBD1 (5 bases). The V end lost 1 base, the J end lost 0 bases, and 10 bases lay between the germline ends. Germline-derived CDR1 and CDR2 are SEHNR and FQNEAQ (reference sequence). The CDR3 spans 16 residues. The CDR3 DNA follows: TGTGCCAGCAGCTTAGGCGGGGGTACCTCTGGAAACACCATATATTTT. Its protein product is CASSLGGGTSGNTIYF.

This clonotype was observed a few times. The chain combines TRBV28 with TRBJ1-5, with TRBD1 matching 10 bases. V gave up 5 bases and J gave up 2 bases; unmatched junction bases: 6. Germline CDR1 MDHEN, CDR2 SYDVKM. The CDR3 covers 16 residues. This CDR3 reads CASSARQGAGNQPQHF. CDR3 nucleotide sequence: TGTGCCAGCAGTGCGAGACAGGGGGCCGGCAATCAGCCCCAGCATTTT.

This clonotype was counted many times. The genes are TRBV25-1 and TRBJ1-4; a weak D match, TRBD1 (5 bases). Trimming pared 8 bases from V and 0 bases from J, leaving 25 bases between. In germline, CDR1 is MGHDK, CDR2 SYGVNS. The length of the CDR3 is 19 residues. The CDR3 spells CASSLSGGKRGATNEKLFF. In DNA, the CDR3 is TGTGCCAGCTCCCTATCGGGTGGGAAGCGGGGGGCAACTAATGAAAAACTGTTTTTT.

The sample holds many counts of this clonotype. This chain joins TRBV6-4 and TRBJ2-1; D remains ambiguous. The CDR3 length is 13 residues. Germline CDR1 is MRHNA and CDR2 is SNTAGT. V gave up 3 bases and J gave up 2 bases, with 5 bases separating them. The chain's CDR3 is CASSEGAYNEQFF. The DNA for the CDR3 is TGTGCCAGCAGTGAGGGCGCCTACAATGAGCAGTTCTTC.

The chain couples TRBV2 to TRBJ2-7, with D tentatively TRBD2 (6 bases). V was shortened by 4 bases and J by 4 bases, with 14 bases between the two germline ends. Germline assignment: CDR1 SNHLY and CDR2 FYNNEI. The CDR3 runs 14 residues. The CDR3 coding sequence is TGTGCCAGCAGTGCTAGCGCCAGCCGATACGAGCAGTACTTC. The encoded protein is CASSASASRYEQYF.

There are many counts of this clonotype. The chain recombines TRBV2 with TRBJ2-1, with D unresolved. The V end was cut by 1 base, the J end by 0 bases, with 7 bases between. CDR3 length: 15 residues. CDR1 and CDR2 (germline): SNHLY, FYNNEI. Here the CDR3 DNA reads TGTGCCAGCAGTGAAGACGGCATCTCCTACAATGAGCAGTTCTTC. Translating it yields CASSEDGISYNEQFF.

This clonotype was recorded many times. The rearrangement joins TRBV11-1 to TRBJ2-7; D might be TRBD2 (6 bases). CDR1 is SGHAT, CDR2 FQDESV, per germline (reference sequence). The CDR3 is 13 residues long. Trimming shortened V by 1 base and J by 6 bases, and 10 bases separated the two germline ends. Here the CDR3 reads CASSLDWRGEQYF. The DNA of the CDR3 is TGTGCCAGCAGCTTAGATTGGAGGGGCGAGCAGTACTTC.

This clonotype came up a few times. The chain employs TRBV14 and TRBJ1-3; D not resolved. From germline, CDR1 is SGHDN and CDR2 FVKESK. V lost 4 bases and J lost 1, with 8 bases in between. The CDR3 consists of 14 residues. The CDR3 spells CASSPTRSGNTIYF. The DNA of the CDR3 is TGTGCCAGCAGCCCGACTCGATCTGGAAACACCATATATTTT.

This clonotype occurred a few times. This may arise from a read error, as a much more abundant clone is one base away. The rearrangement uses TRBV4-1 and TRBJ2-3; no firm D call. CDR3 length equals 12 residues. The germline CDR1 and CDR2 sequences are MGHRA and YSYEKL. The DNA of the CDR3 is TGCGCCGGCAGCCAAGGGACAGATACGCAGTATTTT. This sequence encodes CAGSQGTDTQYF.

Of note for this clonotype: This may be a read error, as it is one base from a much larger clone. The chain employs TRBV2 and TRBJ1-4; D perhaps matches TRBD1 (5 bases). Germline V gene sequence: CDR1 SNHLY, CDR2 FYNNEI. CDR3 length: 12 residues. CDR3 DNA: TGTGCCAGCAGTGAAGGGGACGGAAAACCGTTTTTT. Residues: CASSEGDGKPFF.

The chain is built from TRBV11-2 and TRBJ2-3, with 7 bases fitting TRBD2. This CDR3 contains 14 residues. Germline CDR1 is SGHAT and CDR2 is FQNNGV. The V segment lost 6 bases and the J segment 3 bases; nucleotides outside the gene matches: 6. The DNA for the CDR3 is TGTGCCAGCAGGGGGGGGGGTGTTACAGATACGCAGTATTTT. It specifies CASRGGGVTDTQYF.

This clonotype has a count of ten or more. As DNA, the CDR3 is TGTGCCTGTAGGTCTGGAAACACCATATATTTT. Translating it yields CACRSGNTIYF. This chain joins TRBV30 and TRBJ1-3; D remains ambiguous. Germline V lookup: CDR1 GTSNPN, CDR2 SVGIG (reference sequence). Trimming took 6 bases from V and 1 from J, leaving 4 bases between them. This CDR3 comprises 11 residues. The full variable domain, its missing parts supplied by reference TRBV30 and TRBJ1-3, is SQTIHQWPATLVQPVGSPLSLECTVEGTSNPNLYWYRQAAGRGLQLLFYSVGIGQISSEVPQNLSASRPQDRQFILSSKKLLLSDSGFYLCACRSGNTIYFGEGSWLTVV.

To note about this clonotype: Likely a read error: the CDR3 ends without its conserved phenylalanine or tryptophan. The DNA is left out, because the CDR3 cannot be placed on it with certainty; the CDR3 is given as TCRdb lists it. The chain combines TRBV13 with TRBJ2-1; the table's D call TRBD1 went unverified against the DNA. CDR1 PRHDT and CDR2 FYEKMQ come from the germline V gene (reference sequence). From its first to its last residue, the CDR3 has 11 amino acids. The CDR3 spells CASSGGHEQLS.